Listed below are T cell receptor beta chains from one sample, sequenced in a study of blood T cells in healthy people across ages. TCRdb reprocessed the 5' RACE reads via MiXCR and lists one record per CDR3 protein. The sample comprises fewer than 2,000,000 distinct CDR3 sequences, 30% to 40% of which are singletons, and 23% rests with the top ten. Source material: blood. The receptors come from a human donor in good health. CDR3s leave out the opening cysteine and the closing phenylalanine or tryptophan. Not all rows give a size; the values are once, few, many and, for expanded clones, a class.

V: TRBV20-1
J: TRBJ2-1
size: -
CDR3: SAPDRKAGHEQF

V: TRBV9
J: TRBJ1-1
size: -
CDR3: ASSAYTNTEAF

V: TRBV30
J: TRBJ1-2
size: few
CDR3: AWSTTGNYGYT

V: TRBV4-3
J: TRBJ2-5
size: few
CDR3: ASSQDLRREQY

V: TRBV7-6
J: TRBJ1-1
size: -
CDR3: ASSLRRGDEAF

V: TRBV29-1
J: TRBJ2-5
size: -
CDR3: SAERAATQY

V: TRBV13
J: TRBJ2-5
size: few
CDR3: ASGVLRQETQY

V: TRBV15
J: TRBJ2-5
size: -
CDR3: ATSPQRGGFGEQY

V: TRBV6-2/TRBV6-3
J: TRBJ2-2
size: -
CDR3: ASSYGTGYTGELF

V: TRBV11-2
J: TRBJ1-4
size: once
CDR3: ASSFNRGGVEKLF

V: TRBV20-1
J: TRBJ2-6
size: -
CDR3: SARETGPVAGANVLT

V: TRBV7-9
J: TRBJ2-3
size: -
CDR3: ASSFMRGPGTDTQY